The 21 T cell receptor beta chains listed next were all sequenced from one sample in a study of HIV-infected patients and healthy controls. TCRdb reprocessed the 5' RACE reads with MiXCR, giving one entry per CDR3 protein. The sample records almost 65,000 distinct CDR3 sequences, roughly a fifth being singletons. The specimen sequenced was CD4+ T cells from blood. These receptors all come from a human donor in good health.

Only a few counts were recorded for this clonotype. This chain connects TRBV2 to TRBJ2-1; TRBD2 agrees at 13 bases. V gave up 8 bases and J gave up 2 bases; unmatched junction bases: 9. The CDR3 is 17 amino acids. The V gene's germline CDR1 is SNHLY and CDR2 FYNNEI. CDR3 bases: TGTGCCAGCTCGTATAGCGGACTAGCGGGGGCCTACAATGAGCAGTTCTTC. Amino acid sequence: CASSYSGLAGAYNEQFF.

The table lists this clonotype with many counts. Here the CDR3 DNA reads TGCAGCTGCACAGGGGGCCAGAGCTCTGGGGCCAACGTCCTGACTTTC. This sequence encodes CSCTGGQSSGANVLTF. The chain joins TRBV29-1 to TRBJ2-6; 9 bases map to TRBD1. V was pared by 8 bases and J by 0 bases, with 8 bases of the junction left unmatched. The germline gives CDR1 SQVTM, CDR2 ANQGSEA. This CDR3 has 16 residues.

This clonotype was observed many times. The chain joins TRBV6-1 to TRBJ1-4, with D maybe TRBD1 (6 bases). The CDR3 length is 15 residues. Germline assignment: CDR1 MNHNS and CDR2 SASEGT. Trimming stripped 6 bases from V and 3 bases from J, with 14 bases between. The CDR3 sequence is CASRKTGTSNEKLFF. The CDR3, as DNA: TGTGCCAGCAGAAAAACCGGGACATCTAATGAAAAACTGTTTTTT.

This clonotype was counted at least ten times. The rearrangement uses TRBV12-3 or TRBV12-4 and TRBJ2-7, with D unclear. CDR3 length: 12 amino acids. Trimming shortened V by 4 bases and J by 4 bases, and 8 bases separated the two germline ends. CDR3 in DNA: TGTGCCAGCAGTTACGGAAGGTACGAGCAGTACTTC. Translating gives CASSYGRYEQYF.

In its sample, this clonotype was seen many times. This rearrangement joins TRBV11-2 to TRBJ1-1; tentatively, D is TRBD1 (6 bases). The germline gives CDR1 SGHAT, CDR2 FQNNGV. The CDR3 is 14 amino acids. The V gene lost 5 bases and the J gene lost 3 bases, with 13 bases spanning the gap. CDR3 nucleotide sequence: TGTGCCAGCAGCATACCACAGGGATACACTGAAGCTTTCTTT. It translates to CASSIPQGYTEAFF.

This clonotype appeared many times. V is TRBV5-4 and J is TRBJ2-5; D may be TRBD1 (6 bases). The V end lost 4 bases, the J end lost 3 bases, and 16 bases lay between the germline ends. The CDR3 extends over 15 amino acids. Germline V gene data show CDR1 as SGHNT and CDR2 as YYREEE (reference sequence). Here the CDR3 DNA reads TGTGCCAGCAGCCTAACAACCGGACAGAAAGAGACCCAGTACTTC. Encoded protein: CASSLTTGQKETQYF.

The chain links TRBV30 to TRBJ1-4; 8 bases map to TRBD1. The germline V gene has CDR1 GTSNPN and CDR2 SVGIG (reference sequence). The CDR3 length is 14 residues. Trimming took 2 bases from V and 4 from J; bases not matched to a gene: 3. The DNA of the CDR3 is TGTGCCTGGAGTAACGGACAGGGTAATGAAAAACTGTTTTTT. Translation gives CAWSNGQGNEKLFF.

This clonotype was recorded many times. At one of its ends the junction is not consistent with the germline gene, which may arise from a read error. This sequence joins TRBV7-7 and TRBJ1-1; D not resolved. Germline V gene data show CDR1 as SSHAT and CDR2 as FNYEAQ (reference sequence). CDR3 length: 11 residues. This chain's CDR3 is CASSLVVGGGF. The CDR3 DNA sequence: TGTGCTAGCAGCTTAGTAGTCGGAGGTGGATTT.

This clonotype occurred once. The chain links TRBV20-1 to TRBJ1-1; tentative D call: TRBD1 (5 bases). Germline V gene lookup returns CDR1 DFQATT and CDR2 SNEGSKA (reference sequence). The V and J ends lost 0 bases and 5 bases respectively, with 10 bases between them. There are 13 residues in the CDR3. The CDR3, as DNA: TGCAGTGCTAGAGAGAGATGGGGGACTGAAGCTTTCTTT. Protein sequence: CSARERWGTEAFF.

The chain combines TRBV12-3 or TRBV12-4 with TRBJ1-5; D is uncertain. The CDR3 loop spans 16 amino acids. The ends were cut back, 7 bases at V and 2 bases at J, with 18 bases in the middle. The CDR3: CASTRIGLPGNQPQHF. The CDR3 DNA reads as TGTGCCAGCACCCGAATCGGGCTACCCGGCAATCAGCCCCAGCATTTT.

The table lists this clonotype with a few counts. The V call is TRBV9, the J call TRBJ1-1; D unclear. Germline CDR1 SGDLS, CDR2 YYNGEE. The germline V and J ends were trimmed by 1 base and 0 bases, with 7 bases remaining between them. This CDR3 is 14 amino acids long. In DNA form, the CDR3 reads TGTGCCAGCAGCGTAAGTACCTTGAACACTGAAGCTTTCTTT. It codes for CASSVSTLNTEAFF. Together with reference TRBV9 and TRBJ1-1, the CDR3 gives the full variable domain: DSGVTQTPKHLITATGQRVTLRCSPRSGDLSVYWYQQSLDQGLQFLIQYYNGEERAKGNILERFSAQQFPDLHSELNLSSLELGDSALYFCASSVSTLNTEAFFGQGTRLTVV.

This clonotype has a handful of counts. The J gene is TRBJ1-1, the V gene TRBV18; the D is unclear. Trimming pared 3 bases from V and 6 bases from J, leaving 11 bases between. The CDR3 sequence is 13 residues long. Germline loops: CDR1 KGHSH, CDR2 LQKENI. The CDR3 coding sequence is TGTGCCAGCTCACCGTTAATAGACGCTGAAGCTTTCTTT. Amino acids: CASSPLIDAEAFF.

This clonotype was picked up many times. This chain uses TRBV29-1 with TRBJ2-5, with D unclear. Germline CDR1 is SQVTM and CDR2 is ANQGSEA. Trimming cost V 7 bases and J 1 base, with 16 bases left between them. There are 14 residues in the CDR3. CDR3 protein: CSALRGTGQETQYF. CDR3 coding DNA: TGCAGCGCACTTCGAGGTACCGGCCAAGAGACCCAGTACTTC.

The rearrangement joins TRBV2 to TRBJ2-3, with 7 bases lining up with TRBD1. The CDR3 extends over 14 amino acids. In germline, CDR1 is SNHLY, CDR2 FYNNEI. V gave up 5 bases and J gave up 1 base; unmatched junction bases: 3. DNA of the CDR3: TGTGCCAGCAGTCCTCAGGGGGGCACAGATACGCAGTATTTT. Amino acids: CASSPQGGTDTQYF.

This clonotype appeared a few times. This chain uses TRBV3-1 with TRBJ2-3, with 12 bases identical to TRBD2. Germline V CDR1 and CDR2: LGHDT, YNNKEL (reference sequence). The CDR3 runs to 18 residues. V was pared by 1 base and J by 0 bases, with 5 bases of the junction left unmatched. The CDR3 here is CASSQVGGTSGSTDTQYF. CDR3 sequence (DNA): TGTGCCAGCAGCCAAGTCGGGGGGACTAGCGGGAGCACAGATACGCAGTATTTT.

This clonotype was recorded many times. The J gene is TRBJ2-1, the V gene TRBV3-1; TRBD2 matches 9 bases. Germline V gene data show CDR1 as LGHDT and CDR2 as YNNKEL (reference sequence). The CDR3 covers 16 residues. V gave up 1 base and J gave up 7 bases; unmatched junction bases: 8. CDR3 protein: CASSQGLSAGGNEQFF. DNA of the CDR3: TGTGCCAGCAGCCAAGGTCTCTCGGCGGGGGGGAATGAGCAGTTCTTC.

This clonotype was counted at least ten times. DNA for the CDR3: TGTGCCAGCAGGGACAGGGGGCGGAACAATGAGCAGTTCTTC. Translating gives CASRDRGRNNEQFF. The chain couples TRBV6-5 to TRBJ2-1, with 11 bases that match TRBD1. J lost 5 bases, V lost 6 bases, and 3 bases had no gene match. The CDR3 has 14 residues. Germline V gene sequence: CDR1 MNHEY, CDR2 SVGAGI.

DNA for the CDR3: TGTGCCAGCAGCTCTCGGACAGGGGTACATCAGCCCCAGCATTTT. Translation: CASSSRTGVHQPQHF. The gene calls are TRBV7-2 and TRBJ1-5, with TRBD1 identical over 9 bases. The CDR3 consists of 15 residues. Germline V gene sequence: CDR1 SGHTA, CDR2 FQGNSA. V lost 4 bases to trimming and J lost 5 bases; unmatched junction nucleotides: 6.

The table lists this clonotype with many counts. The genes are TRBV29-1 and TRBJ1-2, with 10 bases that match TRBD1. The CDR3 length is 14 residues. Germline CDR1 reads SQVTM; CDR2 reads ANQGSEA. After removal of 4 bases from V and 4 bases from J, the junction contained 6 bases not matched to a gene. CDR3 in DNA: TGCAGCGTTGCAGGACAGGGGGGATCCTATGGCTACACCTTC. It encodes CSVAGQGGSYGYTF.

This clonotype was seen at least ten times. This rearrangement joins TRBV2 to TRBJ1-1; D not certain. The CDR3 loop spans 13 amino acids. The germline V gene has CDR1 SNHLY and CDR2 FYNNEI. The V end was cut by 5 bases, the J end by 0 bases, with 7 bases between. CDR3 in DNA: TGTGCCAGCAGTACAGACATGAACACTGAAGCTTTCTTT. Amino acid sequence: CASSTDMNTEAFF.

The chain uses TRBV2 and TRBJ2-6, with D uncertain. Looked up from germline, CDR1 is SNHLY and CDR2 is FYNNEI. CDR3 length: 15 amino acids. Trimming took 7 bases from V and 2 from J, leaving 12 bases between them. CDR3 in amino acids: CASTKGGTGANVLTF. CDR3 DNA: TGTGCCAGCACCAAGGGTGGGACTGGGGCCAACGTCCTGACTTTC. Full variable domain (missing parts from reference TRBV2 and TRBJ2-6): EPEVTQTPSHQVTQMGQEVILRCVPISNHLYFYWYRQILGQKVEFLVSFYNNEISEKSEIFDDQFSVERPDGSNFTLKIRSTKLEDSAMYFCASTKGGTGANVLTFGAGSRLTVL.